This TCR beta chain was recovered during a study of memory CD4+ T cells and cytomegalovirus serostatus. Looking at the study overall: Healthy Belgian adult donors included roughly nine CMV-positive and about two dozen CMV-negative people.

Sequencing was performed with immunoSEQ multiplex PCR; in TCRdb, only in-frame clones are kept and a portion is missing. The repertoire includes 25,000 to 30,000 clones, 60% to 80% of them detected once, and 1% sits in the top ten. The sort gate was single viable CD3+CD4+CD8-CD45RO+ cells for memory CD4+ T cells. The CDR3 has 15 amino acids. V was clipped by 6 bases and J by 2 bases, with 14 bases between them. Germline values: CDR1 MDHEN, CDR2 SYDVKM. The V and J genes are TRBV28 and TRBJ1-3; D possibly corresponds to TRBD1 (6 bases). This clonotype was obtained from an adult in good health and CMV-seronegative. Sequences were obtained from memory CD4+ T cells from blood. CDR3 protein: CASRTGQRAGNTIYF. For the CDR3, the DNA is TGTGCCAGCAGGACGGGACAACGCGCTGGAAACACCATATATTTT. Based on the CDR3 plus reference TRBV28 and TRBJ1-3, the full variable domain is DVKVTQSSRYLVKRTGEKVFLECVQDMDHENMFWYRQDPGLGLRLIYFSYDVKMKEKGDIPEGYSVSREKKERFSLILESASTNQTSMYLCASRTGQRAGNTIYFGEGSWLTVV.